This T cell receptor (beta chain) comes out of a study of response to subunit inactivated influenza vaccine. Study findings and constraints: The authors proposed limited new T cell recruitment per seasonal influenza vaccination.

TCRdb called the RT-PCR reads again in MiXCR, with one record for every CDR3 protein. The sample lists hundreds of thousands of distinct CDR3 sequences; less than 30% were seen once. As to this clonotype: Its specificity is not known.

Trimming took 2 bases from V and 3 from J; bases not matched to a gene: 8. This CDR3 is 16 amino acids long. Germline V gives CDR1 SGHRS, CDR2 YFSETQ. Sample: CD4+ T cells sorted from PBMCs, taken 5 days after vaccination. This rearrangement joins TRBV5-1 to TRBJ2-7, with 10 bases identical to TRBD1. This sequence was found in a man aged 45-65 years who received an inactivated influenza vaccine. Written as DNA, the CDR3 is TGCGCCAGCAGCTTAACTCCGGGACAGGGGTTCTACGAGCAGTACTTC. Its protein is CASSLTPGQGFYEQYF.